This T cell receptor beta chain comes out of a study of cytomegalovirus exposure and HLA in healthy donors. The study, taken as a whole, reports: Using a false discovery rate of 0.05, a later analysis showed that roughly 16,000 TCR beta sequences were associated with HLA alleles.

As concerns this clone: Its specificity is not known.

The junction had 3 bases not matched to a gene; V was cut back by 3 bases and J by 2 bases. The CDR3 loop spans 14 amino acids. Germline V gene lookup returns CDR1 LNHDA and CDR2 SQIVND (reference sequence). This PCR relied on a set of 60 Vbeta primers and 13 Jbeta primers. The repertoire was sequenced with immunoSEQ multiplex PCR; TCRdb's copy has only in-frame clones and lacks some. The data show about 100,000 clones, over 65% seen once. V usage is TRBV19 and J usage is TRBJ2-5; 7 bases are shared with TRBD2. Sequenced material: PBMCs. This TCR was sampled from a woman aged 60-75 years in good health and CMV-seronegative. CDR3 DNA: TGTGCCAGTAGTATGTCTAGCGGACAAGAGACCCAGTACTTC. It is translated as CASSMSSGQETQYF.